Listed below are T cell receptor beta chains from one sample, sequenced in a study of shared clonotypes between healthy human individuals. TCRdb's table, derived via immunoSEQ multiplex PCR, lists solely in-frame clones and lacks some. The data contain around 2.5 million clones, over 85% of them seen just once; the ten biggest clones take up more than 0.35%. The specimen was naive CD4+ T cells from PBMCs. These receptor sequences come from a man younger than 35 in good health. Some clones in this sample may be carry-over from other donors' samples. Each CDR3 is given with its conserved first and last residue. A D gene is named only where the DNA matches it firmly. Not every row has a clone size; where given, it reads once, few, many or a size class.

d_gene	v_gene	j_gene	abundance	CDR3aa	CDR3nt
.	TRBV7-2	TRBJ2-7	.	CASSLVFSSYEQYF	TGTGCCAGCAGCTTAGTCTTTAGCTCCTACGAGCAGTACTTC
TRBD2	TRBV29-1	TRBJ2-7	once	CSVEVGTSGDYEQYF	TGCAGCGTTGAAGTTGGGACTAGCGGTGACTACGAGCAGTACTTC
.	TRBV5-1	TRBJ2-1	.	CASSIGSGTVVNEQFF	TGCGCCAGCAGCATTGGATCAGGGACGGTGGTGAATGAGCAGTTCTTC
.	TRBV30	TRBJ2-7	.	CAWSNRESGEQYF	TGTGCCTGGAGCAACCGGGAAAGTGGAGAGCAGTACTTC
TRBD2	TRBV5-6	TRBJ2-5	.	CASSSTSGRISGETQYF	TGTGCCAGCAGCTCCACTAGCGGGAGAATATCCGGAGAGACCCAGTACTTC
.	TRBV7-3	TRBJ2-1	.	CASSLSRASSYNEQFF	TGTGCCAGCAGCTTAAGTCGGGCAAGCTCCTACAATGAGCAGTTCTTC
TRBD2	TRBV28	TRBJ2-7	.	CASRESGRAYEQYF	TGTGCCAGCAGGGAAAGCGGGAGGGCCTACGAGCAGTACTTC
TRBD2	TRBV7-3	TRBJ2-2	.	CASSLGTITGELFF	TGTGCCAGCAGCTTGGGGACTATCACCGGGGAGCTGTTTTTT
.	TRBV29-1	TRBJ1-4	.	CSAGPRGEKLFF	TGCAGCGCGGGCCCCCGGGGGGAAAAACTGTTTTTT
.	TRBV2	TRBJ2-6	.	CASSVTRAGANVLTF	TGTGCCAGCAGTGTAACCAGGGCCGGGGCCAACGTCCTGACTTTC